This TCR beta chain stems from a study of shared clonotypes between healthy human individuals. Donors, without exception, were Caucasian adults residing in Nashville, Tennessee. The assay was immunoSEQ multiplex PCR, and TCRdb's table has in-frame clones only and misses some. The sample shows some 690,000 clones, around 91% of them seen only once. Trimming removed 5 bases from V and 0 bases from J, with 11 bases in between. This CDR3 contains 15 residues. Germline V gene data show CDR1 as LNHDA and CDR2 as SQIVND (reference sequence). Specimen: memory CD8+ T cells from PBMCs. Subset noted: CD45RO+ cells pooled with CCR7-negative TemRA cells. The receptor's source is a man younger than 35 in good health. Some clones in this sample may be carry-over from other donors' samples. The chain joins TRBV19 to TRBJ2-1; D possibly corresponds to TRBD2 (5 bases). The DNA of the CDR3 is TGTGCCAGTAGTGCGGGTGGGAGCTCCTACAATGAGCAGTTCTTC. This codes for CASSAGGSSYNEQFF.